Given below is one T cell receptor beta chain in context. This specimen belongs to a study of OX40 agonist ivuxolimab in advanced cancers. Sequencing used immunoSEQ multiplex PCR; TCRdb keeps in-frame clones, though not all of them. The sample has roughly 41,000 clones; about 85% are singletons. Germline V lookup: CDR1 MGHRA, CDR2 YSYEKL. Trimming pared 2 bases from V and 3 bases from J, leaving 22 bases between. The CDR3 length is 18 residues. This sequence was found in an adult with an advanced solid tumor such as melanoma, head and neck, liver or kidney cancer. Sequences were derived from CD4+ or CD8+ T cells sorted from blood, sampled in a trial of the OX40 agonist ivuxolimab. V usage is TRBV4-1 and J usage is TRBJ1-1; D gene unclear. The CDR3 nucleotides are TGCGCCAGCAGCCAACCGAATTTAGCCGGACCCCCGGACACTGAAGCTTTCTTT. It is translated as CASSQPNLAGPPDTEAFF.